These 25 T cell receptor beta chains share one sample of origin, sequenced in a study of blood T cell repertoires in COVID-19. Profiled with immunoSEQ multiplex PCR; TCRdb holds only in-frame clones, not every one. The table lists some 130,000 clones, approximately 88% of them singletons. The material sequenced was peripheral blood. All receptors derive from a woman in her 30s who had recovered from COVID-19.

The rearrangement joins TRBV6-5 to TRBJ1-4; D not resolved. The CDR3 is 12 residues long. V was trimmed by 6 bases and J by 4 bases, leaving 6 bases between them. The germline CDR1 and CDR2 sequences are MNHEY and SVGAGI. The CDR3 spells CASRRYNEKLFF. The DNA for the CDR3 is TGTGCCAGCAGACGGTATAATGAAAAACTGTTTTTT.

The CDR3 spells CASSIRGIFGYTF. The CDR3 DNA is TGTGCCAGTAGTATCCGGGGGATATTTGGCTACACCTTC. This chain joins TRBV19 and TRBJ1-2; D may be TRBD1 (5 bases). V was pared by 3 bases and J by 7 bases, with 12 bases between. Germline V gives CDR1 LNHDA, CDR2 SQIVND (reference sequence). There are 13 residues in the CDR3.

This clone was seen a single time. At one end, the junction sequence differs from germline, possibly due to a read error. The chain is built from TRBV7-7 and TRBJ2-2; 11 bases map to TRBD1. CDR1 SSHAT and CDR2 FNYEAQ come from the germline V gene (reference sequence). The CDR3 contains 17 residues. For the CDR3, the DNA is TGTGCTAGCAGCCCGGTTGGCGGGACAGGGGGCACCGGGGAGCTGTTTTTT. As protein: CASSPVGGTGGTGELFF. Full variable domain (rest looked up from reference TRBV7-7 and TRBJ2-2): GAGVSQSPRYKVTKRGQDVTLRCDPISSHATLYWYQQALGQGPEFLTYFNYEAQPDKSGLPSDRFSAERPEGSISTLTIQRTEQRDSAMYRCASSPVGGTGGTGELFFGEGSRLTVL.

The chain employs TRBV12-3 or TRBV12-4 and TRBJ1-2, with TRBD1 matching over 7 bases. J lost 3 bases, V lost 6 bases, and 4 bases had no gene match. The CDR3 consists of 13 residues. CDR3 loop: CASRVTGDYGYTF. CDR3 bases: TGTGCCAGCAGAGTAACAGGGGACTATGGCTACACCTTC.

V is TRBV27 and J is TRBJ2-3; TRBD1 matches 7 bases. Trimming removed 3 bases from V and 12 bases from J; junction bases left unmatched: 6. The CDR3 consists of 12 residues. The germline V gene has CDR1 MNHEY and CDR2 SMNVEV (reference sequence). The CDR3 here is CASSLTGIYQYF. The DNA for the CDR3 is TGTGCCAGCAGTTTGACAGGGATTTACCAGTATTTT.

The chain joins TRBV21-1 to TRBJ2-2; TRBD2, the D gene given by the table, was not confirmed from the DNA. TRBV21-1 is an annotated pseudogene. The CDR3 covers 16 residues. For the CDR3, the DNA is TGTGCCAGCAGCAATTACCCCGCGGGTAGGTCCGGGGAGCTGTTTTTT. Translating it yields CASSNYPAGRSGELFF.

The J gene is TRBJ2-2, the V gene TRBV10-1; 10 bases agree with TRBD1. Germline V lookup: CDR1 WNHNN, CDR2 SYGVQD (reference sequence). CDR3 size: 14 residues. Trimming removed 6 bases from V and 4 bases from J; junction bases left unmatched: 2. The CDR3 reads CASSGTGATGELFF. The CDR3, as DNA: TGCGCCAGCAGCGGGACAGGGGCCACCGGGGAGCTGTTTTTT.

This clone was seen only once. The V and J genes are TRBV3-1 (or the pseudogene TRBV3-2) and TRBJ1-6; D is perhaps TRBD1 (5 bases). V was trimmed by 1 base and J by 0 bases, leaving 19 bases between them. CDR1 LGHDT and CDR2 YNNKEL come from the germline V gene (reference sequence). The CDR3 covers 20 residues. Written as DNA, the CDR3 is TGTGCCAGCAGCCAAGGAAGACCGGGGGACCGAAGCTCCTATAATTCACCCCTCCACTTT. Amino acid sequence: CASSQGRPGDRSSYNSPLHF.

CDR3 sequence: CASSDQTLGSYEQYF. CDR3 DNA: TGTGCCAGCAGTGATCAGACACTAGGGTCCTACGAGCAGTACTTC. The V call is TRBV6-1, the J call TRBJ2-7; the D gene is possibly TRBD2 (5 bases). CDR1 is MNHNS, CDR2 SASEGT, per germline. CDR3 length: 15 residues. The V end was cut by 3 bases, the J end by 1 base, with 13 bases between.

The rearrangement uses TRBV7-6 and TRBJ2-1, with 14 bases that match TRBD2. Losses at the gene ends were 1 base for V and 6 bases for J; bases not matched to a gene: 2. CDR1 is SGHVS, CDR2 FNYEAQ, per germline. This CDR3 has 16 residues. The CDR3 DNA follows: TGTGCCAGCAGCTTAGTAGGGACTAGCGGGAGCAATGAGCAGTTCTTC. This codes for CASSLVGTSGSNEQFF.

The CDR3 nucleotides are TGTGCCAGCAGTTTGCGCGCAGGGACTACTAATGAAAAACTGTTTTTT. This encodes CASSLRAGTTNEKLFF. This chain links TRBV27 with TRBJ1-4, with D possibly matching TRBD1 (5 bases). Trimming pared 3 bases from V and 2 bases from J, leaving 13 bases between. CDR1 and CDR2 (germline): MNHEY, SMNVEV (reference sequence). The CDR3 spans 16 residues.

This clone was detected ten times or more. The J gene is TRBJ2-1, the V gene TRBV29-1, with D perhaps matching TRBD2 (6 bases). The germline V gene encodes CDR1 SQVTM and CDR2 ANQGSEA. The length of the CDR3 is 12 residues. Trimming removed 2 bases from V and 8 bases from J, with 10 bases in between. The CDR3 is CSVEMRDYEQFF. The CDR3 DNA follows: TGCAGCGTTGAAATGCGGGACTATGAGCAGTTCTTC.

The chain carries TRBV11-3 and TRBJ2-2; D is undetermined. CDR3 length: 13 amino acids. Germline CDR1 reads SGHNT; CDR2 reads YENEEA. V lost 5 bases, J lost 4 bases, and 8 bases lay in between. CDR3 nucleotides: TGTGCCAGCAGCGGCTTTGGCACCGGGGAGCTGTTTTTT. Translating it yields CASSGFGTGELFF.

The J gene is TRBJ1-1, the V gene TRBV29-1, with D possibly being TRBD1 (6 bases). The germline gives CDR1 SQVTM, CDR2 ANQGSEA. V was clipped by 3 bases and J by 0 bases, with 14 bases between them. The CDR3 contains 15 residues. CDR3 coding DNA: TGCAGCGTTGAGACGCAGGGGTCCATGAACACTGAAGCTTTCTTT. Its protein product is CSVETQGSMNTEAFF.

This chain joins TRBV6-6 and TRBJ1-1, with D hard to call. In germline, CDR1 is MNHNY, CDR2 SVGAGI (reference sequence). CDR3 length equals 15 residues. V was clipped by 5 bases and J by 6 bases, with 19 bases between them. Here the CDR3 DNA reads TGTGCCAGCAGTAATTCATTAGGAGGACGCGCTGAAGCTTTCTTT. Amino acids: CASSNSLGGRAEAFF.

The chain combines TRBV2 with TRBJ1-5; tentatively, D is TRBD1 (6 bases). The V and J ends lost 3 bases and 3 bases respectively, with 9 bases between them. CDR1 is SNHLY, CDR2 FYNNEI, per germline. CDR3 length: 14 residues. CDR3 sequence: CASSEDSFNQPQHF. CDR3 coding DNA: TGTGCCAGCAGTGAGGACAGTTTCAATCAGCCCCAGCATTTT.

The chain carries TRBV19 and TRBJ2-7, with D possibly matching TRBD1 (6 bases). V shed 6 bases and J shed 6 bases, with 18 bases lying between them. The CDR3 is 14 residues long. CDR1 is LNHDA and CDR2 is SQIVND in the germline V gene (reference sequence). The CDR3 DNA sequence: TGTGCCAGTAGACCGGACAGTGGGGTTCGCGAGCAGTACTTC. Protein product: CASRPDSGVREQYF.

The chain uses TRBV28 and TRBJ2-5; TRBD2 aligns across 12 bases. Germline CDR1 and CDR2: MDHEN and SYDVKM. V shed 2 bases and J 2 bases; nucleotides not matched to a gene: 0. The CDR3 is made up of 15 amino acids. The chain's CDR3 is CASSLTSGGQETQYF. CDR3 DNA sequence: TGTGCCAGCAGTTTAACTAGCGGGGGGCAAGAGACCCAGTACTTC.

V usage is TRBV30 and J usage is TRBJ2-5; the match to TRBD1 covers 10 bases. This CDR3 is 15 amino acids long. V gave up 1 base and J gave up 5 bases; unmatched junction bases: 7. Germline V gives CDR1 GTSNPN, CDR2 SVGIG (reference sequence). In nucleotides, the CDR3 is TGTGCCTGGAGTGAGGGGACAGGGGTCGGGGAGACCCAGTACTTC. This encodes CAWSEGTGVGETQYF.

This clone occurred a few times. The chain couples TRBV5-1 to TRBJ2-1, with TRBD2 matching 8 bases. CDR1 is SGHRS and CDR2 is YFSETQ in the germline V gene. Trimming took 4 bases from V and 8 from J; bases not matched to a gene: 8. The CDR3 runs to 14 residues. The CDR3 protein is CASSQGLEVDEQFF. CDR3 sequence (DNA): TGCGCCAGCAGCCAGGGACTAGAGGTCGATGAGCAGTTCTTC.

This chain's CDR3 is CASSRASGANVLTF. The CDR3 DNA is TGTGCCAGCTCGCGGGCCTCTGGGGCCAACGTCCTGACTTTC. The rearrangement uses TRBV18 and TRBJ2-6, with D perhaps matching TRBD2 (5 bases). From germline, CDR1 is KGHSH and CDR2 LQKENI. The V gene lost 6 bases and the J gene lost 0 bases, with 6 bases spanning the gap. The CDR3 contains 14 residues.

The chain couples TRBV3-1 (or the pseudogene TRBV3-2) to TRBJ1-5, with D possibly matching TRBD1 (6 bases). V was clipped by 0 bases and J by 7 bases, with 13 bases between them. The germline gives CDR1 LGHDT, CDR2 YNNKEL (reference sequence). CDR3 length equals 15 residues. The CDR3 protein is CASSQEQGRGQPQHF. DNA for the CDR3: TGTGCCAGCAGCCAAGAACAGGGAAGAGGACAGCCCCAGCATTTT.

The genes are TRBV19 and TRBJ1-1; D is perhaps TRBD1 (6 bases). Germline lookup yields CDR1 LNHDA and CDR2 SQIVND (reference sequence). Trimming removed 4 bases at V and 4 bases at J, with 13 bases between. The CDR3 runs 14 residues. Here the CDR3 DNA reads TGTGCCAGTAGTACGAACAGGGACGGCACTGAAGCTTTCTTT. Amino acid sequence: CASSTNRDGTEAFF.

The chain employs TRBV27 and TRBJ1-2; 12 bases align to TRBD1. The germline V gene encodes CDR1 MNHEY and CDR2 SMNVEV (reference sequence). CDR3 size: 17 residues. J was trimmed by 0 bases and V by 5 bases; bases with no gene match: 7. The CDR3 loop is CASSPGTGGSPNYGYTF. The CDR3 nucleotides are TGTGCCAGCAGTCCGGGGACAGGGGGCAGCCCTAACTATGGCTACACCTTC.

The chain combines TRBV20-1 with TRBJ1-2; the D is unclear. Per germline, CDR1 DFQATT and CDR2 SNEGSKA (reference sequence). Trimming stripped 3 bases from V and 8 bases from J, with 13 bases between. The CDR3 runs 12 residues. The DNA of the CDR3 is TGCAGTGCTAGTATCCCCTACGAGGGCTACACCTTC. Amino acid sequence: CSASIPYEGYTF.